This TCR beta chain was captured in a study of T cell responses to AZD1222 COVID-19 vaccine. Study findings and constraints: Repertoire samples came only from after the peak T cell response. Reportedly, nearly half the spike-specific TCRs target unmutated variant regions.

This CDR3 is 15 amino acids long. Germline CDR1 and CDR2: MNHEY and SVGAGI. Trimming stripped 6 bases from V and 4 bases from J, with 16 bases between. Clones were sequenced by immunoSEQ multiplex PCR, and TCRdb holds only the in-frame ones, with some missing. The top ten hold about an eighth of the sample, which has 68,000 or so clones, over 60% seen once. About this clone: Its matching antigen is unknown.

The TCR comes from an adult in good health. The material sequenced was peripheral blood, taken on day 0 of AZD1222 vaccination. The chain has TRBV6-5 and TRBJ1-5, with D possibly matching TRBD1 (6 bases). The CDR3 coding sequence is TGTGCCAGCAGCTCGGGGACACCGGGGAATCAGCCCCAGCATTTT. Its translation is CASSSGTPGNQPQHF.